This TCR beta chain originates from a study of T-cell memory formation after mild COVID-19. Study-wide context: TCR clusters were mostly confined to one donor each.

TCRdb re-derived calls from the 5' RACE reads in MiXCR, one entry per CDR3 protein. The sample records hundreds of thousands of distinct CDR3 sequences, 25% to 30% being singletons. The CDR3 runs 17 residues. This clonotype turned up a few times. The rearrangement links TRBV21-1 to TRBJ2-2. TRBV21-1 is assigned pseudogene status. The source material was PBMCs or a T cell subset sorted from them (not recorded which). The sequence derives from an adult woman who had mild COVID-19 (a few samples of this study predate the infection). Cell type and time point are not known. The CDR3 region has the DNA TGTGCCAGCAGCAAAGCGCAGACGAAACCGAACACCGGGGAGCTGTTTTTT. Translated, it gives CASSKAQTKPNTGELFF.